This entry lists 3 T cell receptor beta chains sequenced from one sample in a study of T cell changes during pregnancy in multiple sclerosis. Only in-frame clones appear in the TCRdb table, and some are missing; sequencing was by immunoSEQ multiplex PCR. This sample has 26,000 or so clones, with 89% found just once. The specimen comprised CD8+ T cells from peripheral blood mononuclear cells, sampled in the second trimester of pregnancy. These receptors were collected from a female donor with multiple sclerosis, enrolled in a pregnancy study.

The rearrangement uses TRBV6-4 and TRBJ2-2; D is uncertain. The CDR3 totals 15 residues. Germline CDR1 is MRHNA and CDR2 is SNTAGT. The V and J ends lost 5 bases and 0 bases respectively, with 10 bases between them. CDR3 coding DNA: TGTGCCAGCAGTACCCCGAGTACGAACACCGGGGAGCTGTTTTTT. Translation: CASSTPSTNTGELFF.

This sequence joins TRBV4-2 and TRBJ2-7; maybe TRBD2 (5 bases). Trimming left V 5 bases short and J 3 bases short, with 8 bases between. The germline V gene has CDR1 LGHNA and CDR2 YNFKEQ. The CDR3 has 12 residues. This CDR3 is CASSLGGYEQYF. CDR3 sequence (DNA): TGTGCCAGCAGCTTAGGAGGCTACGAGCAGTACTTC.

V gene TRBV4-3 combines with J gene TRBJ2-3; D not resolved. The CDR3 covers 15 residues. V lost 1 base and J 1 base, leaving 9 bases between the germline ends. CDR1 is LGHNA and CDR2 is YSLEER in the germline V gene. DNA of the CDR3: TGCGCCAGCAGCCAAGTTAGGAGCGGCACAGATACGCAGTATTTT. Amino acids: CASSQVRSGTDTQYF.